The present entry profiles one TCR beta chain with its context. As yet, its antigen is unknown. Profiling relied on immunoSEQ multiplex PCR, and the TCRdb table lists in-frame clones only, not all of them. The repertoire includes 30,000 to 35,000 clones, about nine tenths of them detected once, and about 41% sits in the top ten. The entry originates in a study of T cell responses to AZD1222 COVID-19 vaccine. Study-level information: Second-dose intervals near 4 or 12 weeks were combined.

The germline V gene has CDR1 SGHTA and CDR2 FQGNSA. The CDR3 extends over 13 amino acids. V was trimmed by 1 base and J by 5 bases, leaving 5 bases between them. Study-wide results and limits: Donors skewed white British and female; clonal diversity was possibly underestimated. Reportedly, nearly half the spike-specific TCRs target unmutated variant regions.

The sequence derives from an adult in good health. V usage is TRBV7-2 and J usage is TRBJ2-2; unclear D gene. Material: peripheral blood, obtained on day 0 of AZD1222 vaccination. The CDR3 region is CASSLGSTGELFF. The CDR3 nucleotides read TGTGCCAGCAGCTTAGGCAGTACCGGGGAGCTGTTTTTT. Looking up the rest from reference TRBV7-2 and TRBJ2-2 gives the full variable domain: GAGVSQSPSNKVTEKGKDVELRCDPISGHTALYWYRQSLGQGLEFLIYFQGNSAPDKSGLPSDRFSAERTGGSVSTLTIQRTQQEDSAVYLCASSLGSTGELFFGEGSRLTVL.